A single sample is the source of the 5 T cell receptor beta chains below, sequenced in a study of blood T cell repertoires in COVID-19. Profiled with immunoSEQ multiplex PCR; TCRdb holds only in-frame clones, not every one. The sample has roughly 250,000 clones, roughly 80% seen once. Sequenced: peripheral blood. Receptor source: a woman between 50 and 59 years old with acute or convalescent COVID-19.

V gene TRBV2 combines with J gene TRBJ2-7; a possible D gene is TRBD2 (6 bases). The V and J ends lost 10 bases and 5 bases respectively, with 21 bases between them. CDR3 length equals 14 residues. Germline V gene lookup returns CDR1 SNHLY and CDR2 FYNNEI. The CDR3 bases are TGTGCCACCGAACCAACCCCGCGGGGAAACGAGCAGTACTTC. It codes for CATEPTPRGNEQYF.

In its sample, this clone was seen once. This chain joins TRBV5-6 and TRBJ2-7; 7 positions agree with TRBD1. Germline lookup yields CDR1 SGHDT and CDR2 YYEEEE. The CDR3 has 16 amino acids. V gave up 4 bases and J gave up 3 bases; unmatched junction bases: 13. The CDR3 sequence is CASSEAYGTADYEQYF. CDR3 coding DNA: TGTGCCAGCAGCGAAGCCTACGGGACAGCGGACTACGAGCAGTACTTC.

This chain connects TRBV7-2 to TRBJ1-1; D ambiguous. Between the trimmed V and J ends, which lost 6 bases and 4 bases, there was a span of 18 bases. Germline V CDR1 and CDR2: SGHTA, FQGNSA. The CDR3 has 15 amino acids. CDR3 bases: TGTGCCAGCAGACCTGGCCCTAGGGAGGTCACTGAAGCTTTCTTT. It specifies CASRPGPREVTEAFF.

The V call is TRBV28, the J call TRBJ2-2, with 11 bases matching TRBD2. This CDR3 contains 14 residues. Germline CDR1 is MDHEN and CDR2 is SYDVKM. The ends lost 8 bases at V and 4 bases at J; junction bases unmatched: 3. CDR3 loop: CASGGLAVTGELFF. CDR3 nucleotides: TGTGCCAGCGGGGGACTAGCGGTCACCGGGGAGCTGTTTTTT.

Here the CDR3 DNA reads TGTGCCAGCAGTCGAAGCGGGAGGGCCTACAATGAGCAGTTCTTC. It is translated as CASSRSGRAYNEQFF. The chain joins TRBV27 to TRBJ2-1; 10 bases fit TRBD2. CDR3 length: 15 amino acids. Germline CDR1 is MNHEY and CDR2 is SMNVEV (reference sequence). The V gene end was trimmed by 5 bases and the J gene end by 2 bases; junction bases not matched to a gene: 3.